The 10 T cell receptor beta chains reported below all come from one sample, sequenced in a study of T cell responses to AZD1222 COVID-19 vaccine. Repertoires were generated with immunoSEQ multiplex PCR, while TCRdb's copy carries only in-frame clones and drops some. The profile shows tens of thousands of clones, roughly 84% of them singletons. The source was peripheral blood, collected on day 0 of AZD1222 vaccination. The source of these receptors is an adult in good health.

The rearrangement joins TRBV6-1 to TRBJ2-3; 7 bases line up with TRBD1. The germline V gene has CDR1 MNHNS and CDR2 SASEGT. After removal of 3 bases from V and 3 bases from J, the junction contained 6 bases not matched to a gene. The CDR3 totals 15 residues. The CDR3 protein is CASSDIWDSTDTQYF. The CDR3 bases are TGTGCCAGCAGTGATATCTGGGACAGTACAGATACGCAGTATTTT.

This clone appeared once. The rearrangement uses TRBV6-5 and TRBJ1-5, with 7 bases that match TRBD1. There are 15 residues in the CDR3. Germline V gene data show CDR1 as MNHEY and CDR2 as SVGAGI. Trimming cost V 6 bases and J 5 bases; bases outside gene matches: 10. The CDR3 DNA follows: TGTGCCAGCAGAGAGACAGGGCAAAGCCATCAGCCCCAGCATTTT. This codes for CASRETGQSHQPQHF.

This clone turned up a few times. The chain combines TRBV7-9 with TRBJ2-7; no clear D. CDR3 size: 13 residues. V lost 5 bases and J 0 bases, leaving 8 bases between the germline ends. The germline V gene encodes CDR1 SEHNR and CDR2 FQNEAQ (reference sequence). The CDR3 loop reads CASSPPSSYEQYF. The CDR3 bases are TGTGCCAGCAGCCCCCCGAGCTCCTACGAGCAGTACTTC.

This clone was observed a handful of times. The V call is TRBV9, the J call TRBJ1-4; D is unresolved. This CDR3 comprises 15 residues. V was shortened by 0 bases and J by 5 bases, with 11 bases between the two germline ends. Germline V lookup: CDR1 SGDLS, CDR2 YYNGEE. The CDR3 sequence is CASSVGIKRNEKLFF. CDR3 DNA sequence: TGTGCCAGCAGCGTAGGGATCAAGCGGAATGAAAAACTGTTTTTT.

This clone showed up just a few times. The rearrangement uses TRBV30 and TRBJ1-1, with 11 bases fitting TRBD1. In germline, CDR1 is GTSNPN, CDR2 SVGIG (reference sequence). Germline trimming cut 8 bases from V and 4 bases from J; bases unmatched to any gene: 3. CDR3 length equals 12 residues. CDR3 loop: CAPGTGGTEAFF. As DNA, the CDR3 is TGTGCCCCCGGGACAGGGGGCACTGAAGCTTTCTTT.

The chain links TRBV6-5 to TRBJ1-1, with D hard to call. Trimming took off 3 bases at V and 3 bases at J, with 11 bases between the two ends. The CDR3 consists of 14 residues. Germline assignment: CDR1 MNHEY and CDR2 SVGAGI. The CDR3 coding sequence is TGTGCCAGCAGTTATGGCACGGTCGACACTGAAGCTTTCTTT. Residues: CASSYGTVDTEAFF.

This clone was counted only a few times. This sequence joins TRBV15 and TRBJ2-7; 9 nucleotides agree with TRBD2. The germline CDR1 and CDR2 sequences are LNHNV and YYDKDF (reference sequence). There are 17 residues in the CDR3. V was clipped by 5 bases and J by 2 bases; unmatched bases: 13. The CDR3 nucleotides read TGTGCCACCAGCTCCGCCTCGGCTAGCGGGGCTACCTACGAGCAGTACTTC. Its translation is CATSSASASGATYEQYF.

The rearrangement joins TRBV3-1 (or the pseudogene TRBV3-2) to TRBJ1-5; 7 nucleotides align to TRBD1. Looked up from germline, CDR1 is LGHDT and CDR2 is YNNKEL (reference sequence). The V segment lost 0 bases and the J segment 4 bases; nucleotides outside the gene matches: 3. This CDR3 has 15 amino acids. The CDR3 nucleotides read TGTGCCAGCAGCCAAGACAGGGGGTTGAATCAGCCCCAGCATTTT. Its translation: CASSQDRGLNQPQHF.

A few counts support this clone. The chain combines TRBV6-1 with TRBJ2-5; tentatively, D is TRBD1 or TRBD2 (6 bases each). Per the germline V gene, CDR1 is MNHNS and CDR2 is SASEGT. Deletions cut 3 bases from V and 5 bases from J, with 13 bases between. This CDR3 is 14 amino acids long. CDR3 DNA: TGTGCCAGCAGTGATAGGCAGGGGAGGGAGACCCAGTACTTC. Protein product: CASSDRQGRETQYF.

The gene calls are TRBV5-1 and TRBJ1-1; D is uncertain. This CDR3 has 13 residues. Trimming left V 4 bases short and J 5 bases short, with 12 bases between. Germline V gene data show CDR1 as SGHRS and CDR2 as YFSETQ. This CDR3 is CASSPWSGTEAFF. In nucleotides, the CDR3 is TGCGCCAGCAGCCCTTGGAGCGGTACTGAAGCTTTCTTT.